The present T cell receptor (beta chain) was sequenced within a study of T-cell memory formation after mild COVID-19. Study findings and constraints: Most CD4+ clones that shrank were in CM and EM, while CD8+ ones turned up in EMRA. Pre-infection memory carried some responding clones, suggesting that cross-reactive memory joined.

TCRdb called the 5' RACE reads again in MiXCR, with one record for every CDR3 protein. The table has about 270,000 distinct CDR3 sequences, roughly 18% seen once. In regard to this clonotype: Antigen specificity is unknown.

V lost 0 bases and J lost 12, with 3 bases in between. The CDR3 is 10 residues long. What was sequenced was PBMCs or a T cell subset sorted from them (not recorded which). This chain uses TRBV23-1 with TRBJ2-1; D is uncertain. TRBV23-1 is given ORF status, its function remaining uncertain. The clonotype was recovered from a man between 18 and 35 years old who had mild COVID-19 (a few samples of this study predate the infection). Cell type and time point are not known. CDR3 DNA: TGCGCCAGCAGTCAATCGATGCAGTTCTTC. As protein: CASSQSMQFF.